This T cell receptor beta chain originates from a study of T cell clonality in common variable immunodeficiency. Study-level findings and limits: Fewer TCRbeta clones were shared among CVID subjects than controls.

V lost 3 bases to trimming and J lost 1 base, with 12 bases between them. The CDR3 length is 15 residues. The V gene's germline CDR1 is KGHSH and CDR2 LQKENI. Heparinized whole blood, about 4.5 to 9 ml, came from each donor. The assay was immunoSEQ multiplex PCR, and TCRdb's table has in-frame clones only and misses some. The sample is made up of about 52,000 clones, none counted only once. This clone has only a few counts. Its matching antigen is unknown. The read falls 3 residues short of the CDR3 end, and the missing part is taken from the germline J gene. Sequenced: peripheral blood mononuclear cells. This TCR came from a person aged 18 to 70 in good health. The chain joins TRBV18 to TRBJ1-1; D remains ambiguous. The CDR3 is CASSPEGTGNTEAFF. The sequenced CDR3 bases are TGTGCCAGCTCACCGGAAGGCACGGGGAACACTGAA.